Each of the 13 T cell receptor beta chains below was sequenced from the same sample in a study of blood T cell repertoires in COVID-19. Using immunoSEQ multiplex PCR, the repertoire was profiled, and TCRdb retains in-frame clones only, with some absent. The table has about 350,000 clones, about 90% seen once; the top ten hold under 1.3%. The sample was PBMCs or T cells enriched from blood (not recorded which). All receptors derive from a woman between 25 and 40 years old who had recovered from COVID-19.

The table lists this clone with a few counts. The V and J genes are TRBV2 and TRBJ2-2; the match to TRBD1 covers 7 bases. The V segment lost 10 bases and the J segment 0 bases; nucleotides outside the gene matches: 5. This CDR3 spans 14 amino acids. Germline V gene lookup returns CDR1 SNHLY and CDR2 FYNNEI. In DNA, the CDR3 is TGTGCCACCTCGGACAGGACGAACACCGGGGAGCTGTTTTTT. Protein: CATSDRTNTGELFF.

This clone was seen only once. The chain is built from TRBV3-1 (or the pseudogene TRBV3-2) and TRBJ2-3, with no clear D. Germline V lookup: CDR1 LGHDT, CDR2 YNNKEL (reference sequence). The CDR3 covers 15 residues. Trimming shortened V by 0 bases and J by 0 bases, and 7 bases separated the two germline ends. The CDR3 region is CASSQEASSTDTQYF. The CDR3 DNA is TGTGCCAGCAGCCAAGAGGCATCTAGCACAGATACGCAGTATTTT.

This chain connects TRBV19 to TRBJ1-3, with 7 positions matching TRBD1. This CDR3 is 16 amino acids long. CDR1 is LNHDA, CDR2 SQIVND, per germline (reference sequence). Unmatched junction bases numbered 10, after V lost 7 bases and J lost 1 base. The CDR3 DNA reads TGTGCCAGTAAGAGGGGCGACAGGGATTCTGGAAACACCATATATTTT. It is translated as CASKRGDRDSGNTIYF.

The rearrangement joins TRBV4-3 to TRBJ1-4; D is uncertain. This CDR3 is built from 16 residues. Between the trimmed V and J ends, which lost 0 bases and 8 bases, there was a span of 16 bases. The germline V gene encodes CDR1 LGHNA and CDR2 YSLEER. CDR3 nucleotides: TGCGCCAGCAGCCAAGATGTTGAGCGAGGTCGCGAAAAACTGTTTTTT. Translating gives CASSQDVERGREKLFF.

The rearrangement links TRBV7-6 to TRBJ2-7, with TRBD1 matching over 10 bases. The junction had 9 bases not matched to a gene; V was cut back by 4 bases and J by 0 bases. CDR3 length: 17 residues. The germline CDR1 and CDR2 sequences are SGHVS and FNYEAQ. The CDR3 reads CASSSSGQGGVSYEQYF. Here the CDR3 DNA reads TGTGCCAGCAGCTCAAGCGGACAGGGGGGCGTCTCCTACGAGCAGTACTTC. The full variable domain, completed using reference TRBV7-6 and TRBJ2-7, is GAGVSQSPRYKVTKRGQDVALRCDPISGHVSLYWYRQALGQGPEFLTYFNYEAQQDKSGLPNDRFSAERPEGSISTLTIQRTEQRDSAMYRCASSSSGQGGVSYEQYFGPGTRLTVT.

V is TRBV7-2 and J is TRBJ2-2; perhaps TRBD2 as D (7 bases). The CDR3 covers 17 residues. CDR1 is SGHTA and CDR2 is FQGNSA in the germline V gene. V lost 4 bases and J 0 bases, leaving 15 bases between the germline ends. The CDR3 region is CASSSRGGGPNTGELFF. The CDR3 DNA sequence: TGTGCCAGCAGCTCTCGAGGGGGGGGACCGAACACCGGGGAGCTGTTTTTT.

The chain carries TRBV28 and TRBJ2-1; a possible D gene is TRBD1 (5 bases). Looked up from germline, CDR1 is MDHEN and CDR2 is SYDVKM. The length of the CDR3 is 12 residues. V lost 5 bases and J lost 8, with 10 bases in between. The chain's CDR3 is CASSVPRDEQFF. The CDR3 nucleotides are TGTGCCAGCAGTGTACCCAGGGATGAGCAGTTCTTC.

On this clone: Within the sample, other DNA sequences also encode this same CDR3. V and J are TRBV24-1 and TRBJ1-3, with a tentative D call TRBD1 (6 bases). Trimming took off 4 bases at V and 0 bases at J, with 9 bases between the two ends. This CDR3 contains 15 residues. The germline gives CDR1 KGHDR, CDR2 SFDVKD. Written as DNA, the CDR3 is TGTGCCACCAGTGACCCCAGGGGCTCTGGAAACACCATATATTTT. Translating it yields CATSDPRGSGNTIYF.

This sequence joins TRBV29-1 and TRBJ2-1; the D is unclear. Trimming pared 7 bases from V and 9 bases from J, leaving 10 bases between. Germline values: CDR1 SQVTM, CDR2 ANQGSEA. CDR3 length: 10 amino acids. CDR3 bases: TGCAGCGCGGTAGTCGCTGAGCAGTTCTTC. It yields the protein CSAVVAEQFF.

This chain joins TRBV6-2 or TRBV6-3 and TRBJ2-3, with TRBD1 matching over 9 bases. Trimming at V came to 2 bases and at J to 10 bases, leaving 10 bases not matched to a gene. The CDR3 is 15 amino acids. CDR1 is MNHEY and CDR2 is SVGEGT in the germline V gene. The CDR3 spells CASSYGMTGGIAQYF. In DNA, the CDR3 is TGTGCCAGCAGTTACGGGATGACAGGGGGAATCGCGCAGTATTTT.

V usage is TRBV6-5 and J usage is TRBJ2-7, with a tentative D call TRBD1 (6 bases). V dropped 6 bases and J dropped 1 base, with 13 bases sitting between them. This CDR3 has 14 amino acids. The germline V gene encodes CDR1 MNHEY and CDR2 SVGAGI. CDR3 in DNA: TGTGCCAGCAGATCGACAGGATCTTCCTACGAGCAGTACTTC. Its protein product is CASRSTGSSYEQYF.

This clone was found once. The chain employs TRBV6-6 and TRBJ1-1; D gene uncertain. Germline V gene lookup returns CDR1 MNHNY and CDR2 SVGAGI (reference sequence). V was clipped by 6 bases and J by 3 bases, with 8 bases between them. The CDR3 runs to 12 residues. For the CDR3, the DNA is TGTGCCAGCAGGACGGGAGACACTGAAGCTTTCTTT. Its translation is CASRTGDTEAFF.

The chain joins TRBV11-3 to TRBJ2-3; a possible D gene is TRBD2 (5 bases). The CDR3 covers 15 residues. V was shortened by 4 bases and J by 2 bases, with 13 bases between the two germline ends. CDR1 and CDR2 (germline): SGHNT, YENEEA. CDR3 nucleotide sequence: TGTGCCAGCAGCTCAGGAGGTACCCTCACAGATACGCAGTATTTT. Protein product: CASSSGGTLTDTQYF.